These 2 T cell receptor beta chains were all obtained from the same sample, sequenced in a study of T cell clonality in common variable immunodeficiency. General study findings and limits: Reportedly, TCR beta sequences from common variable immunodeficiency showed fewer deletions and N-nucleotide insertions.

Assay: immunoSEQ multiplex PCR; the TCRdb copy retains only in-frame clones and omits some. Observed in the sample are roughly 33,000 clones, none of them singletons. These receptors' targets are unknown. Sequencing used peripheral blood mononuclear cells. The receptor source for this set is a human donor with common variable immunodeficiency.

At least ten counts were recorded for this clone. Read coverage stops 3 residues before the CDR3 terminus; the germline J gene supplies the remainder. The chain links TRBV4-1 to TRBJ1-1; 9 nucleotides match TRBD1. The ends lost 2 bases at V and 7 bases at J; junction bases unmatched: 8. The CDR3 consists of 15 residues. Germline lookup yields CDR1 MGHRA and CDR2 YSYEKL. The CDR3 DNA, read in part, is TGCGCCAGCAGCCAATTGGGACAGGGCTTCGGTGAA. It yields the protein CASSQLGQGFGE. The whole CDR3 sequence reads CASSQLGQGFGEAFF.

This clone was counted ten times or more. The DNA ends 3 residues before the CDR3 does, and the rest of the CDR3 is filled in from the germline J gene. The rearrangement links TRBV5-1 to TRBJ1-6; 9 bases fit TRBD1. CDR1 is SGHRS, CDR2 YFSETQ, per germline. This CDR3 spans 14 amino acids. V lost 5 bases to trimming and J lost 8 bases; unmatched junction nucleotides: 5. Incomplete CDR3 DNA: TGCGCCAGCAGTCCGGGACAGGGTGATTCACCC. Its translation: CASSPGQGDSP. In full, the CDR3 reads CASSPGQGDSPLHF. Full variable domain (missing parts from reference TRBV5-1 and TRBJ1-6): KAGVTQTPRYLIKTRGQQVTLSCSPISGHRSVSWYQQTPGQGLQFLFEYFSETQRNKGNFPGRFSGRQFSNSRSEMNVSTLELGDSALYLCASSPGQGDSPLHFGNGTRLTVT.